This TCR beta chain emerged from a study of T-cell reconstitution after alpha-beta-depleted transplantation in children. This clonotype has just a few counts. With V trimmed by 5 bases and J by 3 bases, 9 bases remained unmatched. The CDR3 has 15 amino acids. Germline V gene lookup returns CDR1 MNHEY and CDR2 SMNVEV (reference sequence). The authors prepared the TCRbeta library with unique molecular identifiers. TCRdb passed the PCR reads through MiXCR, listing each CDR3 protein once. The table has about 610,000 distinct CDR3 sequences, about 11% seen once. The chain recombines TRBV27 with TRBJ2-7; TRBD2 matches 8 bases. This TCR was recovered from a human donor who donated a stem cell graft to a child with acute myeloid leukemia. Specimen: PBMCs from the stem cell graft donor, collected from the stem cell graft. This chain's CDR3 is CASSPTSGVVYEQYF. CDR3 DNA sequence: TGTGCCAGCAGTCCAACTAGCGGTGTGGTCTACGAGCAGTACTTC.